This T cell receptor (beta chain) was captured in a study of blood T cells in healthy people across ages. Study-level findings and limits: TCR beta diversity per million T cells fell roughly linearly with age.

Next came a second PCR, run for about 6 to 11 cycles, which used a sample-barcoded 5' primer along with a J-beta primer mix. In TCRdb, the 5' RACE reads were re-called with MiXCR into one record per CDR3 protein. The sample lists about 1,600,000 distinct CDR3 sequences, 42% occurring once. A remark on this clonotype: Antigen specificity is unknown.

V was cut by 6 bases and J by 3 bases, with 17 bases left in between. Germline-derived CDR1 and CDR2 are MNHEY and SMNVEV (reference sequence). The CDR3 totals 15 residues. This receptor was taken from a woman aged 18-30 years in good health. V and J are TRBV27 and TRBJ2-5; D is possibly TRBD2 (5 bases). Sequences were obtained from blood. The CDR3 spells CASSSPGVAKETQYF. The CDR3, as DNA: TGTGCCAGCAGCTCCCCCGGGGTGGCGAAAGAGACCCAGTACTTC.